Listed here are 10 T cell receptor beta chains from one sample, sequenced in a study of T-cell reconstitution after alpha-beta-depleted transplantation in children. The TCRbeta library incorporated unique molecular identifiers. TCRdb processed the PCR reads anew with MiXCR; each CDR3 protein has one entry. The sample carries around 960,000 distinct CDR3 sequences, 25% to 30% recorded once. The material sequenced was PBMCs, mostly from graft donor cells, taken 360 days after TCRalphabeta/CD19-depleted stem cell transplant. Receptor source: a boy younger than two who had a stem cell transplant for SCID, so the T cells may come from the graft donor.

This rearrangement joins TRBV2 to TRBJ1-5; TRBD1 aligns across 7 bases. Germline V gene sequence: CDR1 SNHLY, CDR2 FYNNEI. Unmatched junction bases numbered 5, after V lost 3 bases and J lost 6 bases. The CDR3 runs 14 residues. The CDR3 DNA is TGTGCCAGCAGTGACCGAGGGGGCCTTCAGCCCCAGCATTTT. It translates to CASSDRGGLQPQHF.

The J gene is TRBJ2-1, the V gene TRBV4-3, with no clear D. The CDR3 extends over 16 amino acids. The germline V and J ends were trimmed by 0 bases and 4 bases, with 13 bases remaining between them. The germline gives CDR1 LGHNA, CDR2 YSLEER. In DNA, the CDR3 is TGCGCCAGCAGCCAAGATTCCGGATTTTCTTACAATGAGCAGTTCTTC. The encoded protein is CASSQDSGFSYNEQFF.

The chain links TRBV18 to TRBJ2-3, with 9 positions matching TRBD2. The CDR3 sequence is 15 residues long. Trimming cost V 2 bases and J 2 bases; bases outside gene matches: 2. Germline V gives CDR1 KGHSH, CDR2 LQKENI. The CDR3 is CASSPTSGPTDTQYF. The CDR3 nucleotides are TGTGCCAGCTCACCAACTAGCGGGCCCACAGATACGCAGTATTTT.

The chain recombines TRBV4-3 with TRBJ2-5; D unclear. The CDR3 contains 15 residues. From germline, CDR1 is LGHNA and CDR2 YSLEER. The V end was cut by 0 bases, the J end by 5 bases, with 13 bases between. The CDR3 region is CASSQDMNRRETQYF. As DNA, the CDR3 is TGCGCCAGCAGCCAAGATATGAATCGGCGGGAGACCCAGTACTTC.

This chain joins TRBV20-1 and TRBJ2-1, with D perhaps TRBD1 (6 bases). From germline, CDR1 is DFQATT and CDR2 SNEGSKA (reference sequence). CDR3 length: 17 residues. V lost 1 base and J lost 2, with 18 bases in between. The CDR3 coding sequence is TGCAGTGCTAGAGGGTACCCCAGGGGTAACCCCTACAATGAGCAGTTCTTC. This translates into CSARGYPRGNPYNEQFF.

V usage is TRBV20-1 and J usage is TRBJ2-1; D may be TRBD1 (6 bases). The CDR3 covers 15 residues. Germline V gene data show CDR1 as DFQATT and CDR2 as SNEGSKA (reference sequence). Trimming shortened V by 6 bases and J by 0 bases, and 15 bases separated the two germline ends. CDR3 residues: CSAPQTGRSYNEQFF. In DNA form, the CDR3 reads TGCAGTGCCCCCCAGACAGGCCGCTCCTACAATGAGCAGTTCTTC.

The genes are TRBV7-6 and TRBJ1-6, with a possible D match to TRBD1 (5 bases). This CDR3 has 14 residues. In germline, CDR1 is SGHVS, CDR2 FNYEAQ. V was cut by 1 base and J by 8 bases, with 9 bases left in between. The CDR3 nucleotides read TGTGCCAGCAGCTTAGGGGACGGATATTCACCCCTCCACTTT. Its protein product is CASSLGDGYSPLHF.

This clonotype occurred a few times. This chain links TRBV20-1 with TRBJ2-7, with D unresolved. Between the trimmed V and J ends, which lost 1 base and 6 bases, there was a span of 13 bases. Germline CDR1 is DFQATT and CDR2 is SNEGSKA (reference sequence). The CDR3 totals 13 residues. CDR3 in DNA: TGCAGTGCTAGAGGCTCCCGGAAGCCCGAGCAGTACTTC. It translates to CSARGSRKPEQYF.

The rearrangement joins TRBV6-5 to TRBJ1-1; a weak D match, TRBD1 (6 bases). CDR1 is MNHEY and CDR2 is SVGAGI in the germline V gene. Trimming took 3 bases from V and 4 from J, leaving 15 bases between them. CDR3 length: 15 residues. The CDR3: CASSYRPQGFTEAFF. DNA of the CDR3: TGTGCCAGCAGTTATCGTCCTCAGGGGTTCACTGAAGCTTTCTTT.

Many counts were recorded for this clonotype. The rearrangement joins TRBV9 to TRBJ2-1; D ambiguous. V lost 3 bases to trimming and J lost 0 bases, with 13 bases between them. Germline V lookup: CDR1 SGDLS, CDR2 YYNGEE. The CDR3 spans 16 residues. CDR3 sequence reads: CASSAHSRGSYNEQFF. In nucleotides, the CDR3 is TGTGCCAGCAGCGCCCACTCGCGAGGCTCCTACAATGAGCAGTTCTTC.